Sequencing of this T cell receptor (beta chain) was carried out in a study of blood T cell repertoires in COVID-19 (dated by TCRdb to the early 2020s). Notes on the research overall: Samples from collaborators originated in the United States, Italy and Spain and spanned both the acute and convalescent phases of COVID-19. The prospective study material was composed of cDNA or gDNA derived from T cells, B-cell-depleted T cells, or PBMCs. The dataset comprised deeply sampled blood TCRbeta repertoires from subjects exposed to, actively infected with, or recovered from COVID-19. The repertoires were released in a freely available public database meant as a resource for research on the immune response to SARS-CoV-2. The samples were drawn from two sources: the first 160 participants of the ongoing ImmuneRACE study, and approximately 1,300 subjects contributed by 6 global collaborators. The sample metadata nearly always contained a de-identified subject ID, COVID-19 status, age in years and sex. Where available, HLA class I and class II types were obtained from metadata supplied by the sample provider rather than from assay-based typing.

TCRbeta CDR3 regions were amplified from genomic DNA using the immunoSEQ Assay, a bias-controlled multiplex PCR. As for how the authors treated the data: The number of nucleated cells in each sample was estimated from the amplification of reference gene primers within the assay. To quantify the absolute abundance of each unique TCRbeta CDR3 rearrangement, sequence reads were collapsed and filtered. For each sample, productive Simpson clonality was calculated by taking the square root of Simpson's diversity index across productive rearrangements. Entries here come from immuneACCESS through TCRdb and include only in-frame sequences with V and J called. Some clones fail to appear in such tables; in the studies checked, an unresolved V gene covers under half of the shortfall, and the cause of the remainder is unknown. V, J and clone size were drawn from that table, and D and trimming were deduced from the DNA. In all, the sample holds more than 200,000 clones, and about 88% of those were seen once. The top ten clones comprise approximately 1.6% of the sample.

Participants in the prospective study were aged about 18 to 95 years, lived in some 24 United States geographic areas, and enrolled through a virtual design. Cohort assignment in the prospective study relied on participant-reported clinical history from a screening survey and a study questionnaire. Recovered participants in ImmuneRACE Cohort 3 were defined as having two consecutive negative NP/OP PCR tests, clearance from a healthcare professional, or resolution of symptoms. In the prospective study, whole blood, serum and a nasopharyngeal or oropharyngeal swab were collected from each participant by mobile phlebotomists. Additional blood draws and questionnaires over an approximately 2-month period could optionally be provided by prospective study participants. Prospective study blood samples were shipped either frozen or at room temperature before DNA extraction. Taken from cysteine to phenylalanine, the CDR3 has 14 residues. The CDR3 DNA has 42 bases and is translated from base 1. Trimming at the junction amounts to 3 bases on V and 7 bases on J, and the germline ends lie 13 bases apart. CDR1 is given as WNHNN and CDR2 as SYGVQD, both from the germline V gene (reference sequence).

What the research found in general, with its limitations: The quantity of clinical and demographic metadata differed by source and by participant and was supplied without curation.

A word on this clone: No antigen is known for it. No base qualities exist here, and no much larger clone lies one base off it.

This receptor was taken from a woman aged 45 to 65 who had recovered from COVID-19. The V gene is TRBV10-1 and the J gene is TRBJ2-1; confidence is insufficient to name the D gene. Sequences were obtained from PBMCs or T cells enriched from blood (not recorded which). The CDR3 reads as follows: CASSEEPMRNEQFF. The DNA reads as follows: TGCGCCAGCAGTGAAGAACCCATGCGGAATGAGCAGTTCTTC.